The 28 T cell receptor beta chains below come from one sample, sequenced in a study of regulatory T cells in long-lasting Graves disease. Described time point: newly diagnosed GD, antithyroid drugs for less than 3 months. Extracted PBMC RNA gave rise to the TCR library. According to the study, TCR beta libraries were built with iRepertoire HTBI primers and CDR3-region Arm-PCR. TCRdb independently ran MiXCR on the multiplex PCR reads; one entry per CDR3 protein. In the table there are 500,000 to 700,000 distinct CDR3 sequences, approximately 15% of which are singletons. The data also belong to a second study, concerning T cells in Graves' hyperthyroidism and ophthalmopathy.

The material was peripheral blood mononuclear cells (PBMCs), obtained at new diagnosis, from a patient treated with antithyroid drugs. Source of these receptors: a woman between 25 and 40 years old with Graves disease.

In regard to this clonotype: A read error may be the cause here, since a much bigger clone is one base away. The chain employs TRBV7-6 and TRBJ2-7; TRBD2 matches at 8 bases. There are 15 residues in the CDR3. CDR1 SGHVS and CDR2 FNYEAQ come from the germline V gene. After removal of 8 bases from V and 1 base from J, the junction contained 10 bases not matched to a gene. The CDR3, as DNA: TGTGCCAGCGGCCTCGGGACTAGAGGTTCCTACGAGCAGTACTTC. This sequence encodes CASGLGTRGSYEQYF.

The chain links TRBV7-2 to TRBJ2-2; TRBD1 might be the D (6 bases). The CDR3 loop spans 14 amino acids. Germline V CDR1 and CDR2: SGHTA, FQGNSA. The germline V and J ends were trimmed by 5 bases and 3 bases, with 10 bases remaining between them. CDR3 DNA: TGTGCCAGCAGCCACACAGGGCACACCGGGGAGCTGTTTTTT. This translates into CASSHTGHTGELFF.

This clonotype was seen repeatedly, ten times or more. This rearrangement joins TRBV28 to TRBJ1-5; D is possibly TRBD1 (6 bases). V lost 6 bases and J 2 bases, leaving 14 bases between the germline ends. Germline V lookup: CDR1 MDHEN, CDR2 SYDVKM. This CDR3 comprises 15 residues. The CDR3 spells CASRWGGHGNQPQHF. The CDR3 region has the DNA TGTGCCAGCAGATGGGGGGGCCACGGCAATCAGCCCCAGCATTTT. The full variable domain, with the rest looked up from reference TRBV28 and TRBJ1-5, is DVKVTQSSRYLVKRTGEKVFLECVQDMDHENMFWYRQDPGLGLRLIYFSYDVKMKEKGDIPEGYSVSREKKERFSLILESASTNQTSMYLCASRWGGHGNQPQHFGDGTRLSIL.

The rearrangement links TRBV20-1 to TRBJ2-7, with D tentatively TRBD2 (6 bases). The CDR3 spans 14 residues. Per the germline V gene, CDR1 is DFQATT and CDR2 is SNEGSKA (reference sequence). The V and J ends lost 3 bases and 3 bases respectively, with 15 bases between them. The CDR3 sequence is CSASIPLAHYEQYF. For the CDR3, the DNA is TGCAGTGCTAGTATACCACTAGCTCACTACGAGCAGTACTTC.

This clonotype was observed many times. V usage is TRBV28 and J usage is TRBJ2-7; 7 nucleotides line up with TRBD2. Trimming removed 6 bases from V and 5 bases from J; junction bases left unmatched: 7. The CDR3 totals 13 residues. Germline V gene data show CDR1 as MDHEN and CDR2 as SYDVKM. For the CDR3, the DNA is TGTGCCAGCAGATTCGGGGGACTAAACGAGCAGTACTTC. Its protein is CASRFGGLNEQYF.

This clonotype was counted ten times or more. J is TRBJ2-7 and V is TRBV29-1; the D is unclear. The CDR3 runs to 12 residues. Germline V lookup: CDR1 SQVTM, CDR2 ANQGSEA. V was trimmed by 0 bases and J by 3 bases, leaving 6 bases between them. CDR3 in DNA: TGCAGCGTTGAAGACGTTGGCTACGAGCAGTACTTC. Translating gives CSVEDVGYEQYF.

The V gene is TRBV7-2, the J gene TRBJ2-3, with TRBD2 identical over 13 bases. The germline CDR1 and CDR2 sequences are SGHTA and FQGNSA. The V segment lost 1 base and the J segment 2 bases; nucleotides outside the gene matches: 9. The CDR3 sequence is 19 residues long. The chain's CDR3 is CASSLEGPGLAGYTDTQYF. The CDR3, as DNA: TGTGCCAGCAGCTTAGAGGGGCCGGGACTAGCGGGGTACACAGATACGCAGTATTTT.

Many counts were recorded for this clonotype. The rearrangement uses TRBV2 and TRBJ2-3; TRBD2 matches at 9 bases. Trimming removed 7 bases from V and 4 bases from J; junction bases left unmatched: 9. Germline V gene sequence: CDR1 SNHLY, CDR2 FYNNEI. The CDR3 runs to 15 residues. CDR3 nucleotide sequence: TGTGCCAGCATCGCGTGGGCTAGCGGGGCAGATACGCAGTATTTT. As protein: CASIAWASGADTQYF.

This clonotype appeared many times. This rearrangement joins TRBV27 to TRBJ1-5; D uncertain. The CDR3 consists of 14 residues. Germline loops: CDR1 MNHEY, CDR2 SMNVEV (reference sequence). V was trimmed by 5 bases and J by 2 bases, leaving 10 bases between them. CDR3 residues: CASSPHLRNQPQHF. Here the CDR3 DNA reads TGTGCCAGCAGTCCCCACCTCCGCAATCAGCCCCAGCATTTT.

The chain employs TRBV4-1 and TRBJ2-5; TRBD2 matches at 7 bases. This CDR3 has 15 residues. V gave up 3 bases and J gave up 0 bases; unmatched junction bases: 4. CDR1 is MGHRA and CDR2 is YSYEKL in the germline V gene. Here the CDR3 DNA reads TGCGCCAGCAGCCACGGACTAGGGTACCAAGAGACCCAGTACTTC. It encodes CASSHGLGYQETQYF.

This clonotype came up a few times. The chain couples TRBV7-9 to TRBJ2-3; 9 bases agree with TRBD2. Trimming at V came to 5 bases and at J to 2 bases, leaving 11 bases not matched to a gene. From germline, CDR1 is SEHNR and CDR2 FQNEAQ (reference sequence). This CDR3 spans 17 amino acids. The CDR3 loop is CASSQGDVAGATDTQYF. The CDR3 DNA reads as TGTGCCAGCAGCCAAGGGGATGTAGCGGGGGCCACAGATACGCAGTATTTT.

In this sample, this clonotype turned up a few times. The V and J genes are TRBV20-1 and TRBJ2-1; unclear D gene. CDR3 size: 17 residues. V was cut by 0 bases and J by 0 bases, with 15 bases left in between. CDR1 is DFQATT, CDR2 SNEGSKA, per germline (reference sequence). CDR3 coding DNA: TGCAGTGCTAGAGATCCCCTACGGCTATCCTCCTACAATGAGCAGTTCTTC. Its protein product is CSARDPLRLSSYNEQFF.

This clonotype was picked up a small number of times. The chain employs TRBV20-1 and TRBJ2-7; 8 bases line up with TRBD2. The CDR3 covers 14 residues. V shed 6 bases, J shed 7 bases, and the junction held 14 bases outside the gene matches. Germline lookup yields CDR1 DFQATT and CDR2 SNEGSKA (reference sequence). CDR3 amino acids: CSATGLATRGEQYF. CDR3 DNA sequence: TGCAGTGCGACTGGACTAGCTACGAGGGGTGAGCAGTACTTC.

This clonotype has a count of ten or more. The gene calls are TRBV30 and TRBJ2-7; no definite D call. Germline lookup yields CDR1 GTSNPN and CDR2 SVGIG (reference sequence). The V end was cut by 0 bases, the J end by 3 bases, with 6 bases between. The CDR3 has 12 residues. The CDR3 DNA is TGTGCCTGGAGTGTATGGCTCTACGAGCAGTACTTC. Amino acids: CAWSVWLYEQYF.

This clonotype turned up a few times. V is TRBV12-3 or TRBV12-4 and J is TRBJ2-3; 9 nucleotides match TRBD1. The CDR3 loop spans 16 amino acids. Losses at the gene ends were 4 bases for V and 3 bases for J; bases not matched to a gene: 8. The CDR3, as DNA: TGTGCCAGCAGTTCTTGGGGGACAGGGCGAACAGATACGCAGTATTTT. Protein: CASSSWGTGRTDTQYF.

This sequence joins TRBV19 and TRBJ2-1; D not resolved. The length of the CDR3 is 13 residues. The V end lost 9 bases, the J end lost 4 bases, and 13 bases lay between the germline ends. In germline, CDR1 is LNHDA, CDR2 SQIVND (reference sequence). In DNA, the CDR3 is TGTGCCAGCCGATTATTAGGATACAATGAGCAGTTCTTC. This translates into CASRLLGYNEQFF.

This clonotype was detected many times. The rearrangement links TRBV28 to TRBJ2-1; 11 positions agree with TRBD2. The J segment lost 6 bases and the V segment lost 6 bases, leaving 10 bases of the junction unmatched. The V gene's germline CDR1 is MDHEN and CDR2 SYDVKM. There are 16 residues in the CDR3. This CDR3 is CASSPWGLAELNEQFF. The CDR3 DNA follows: TGTGCCAGCAGCCCATGGGGACTAGCGGAGCTCAATGAGCAGTTCTTC.

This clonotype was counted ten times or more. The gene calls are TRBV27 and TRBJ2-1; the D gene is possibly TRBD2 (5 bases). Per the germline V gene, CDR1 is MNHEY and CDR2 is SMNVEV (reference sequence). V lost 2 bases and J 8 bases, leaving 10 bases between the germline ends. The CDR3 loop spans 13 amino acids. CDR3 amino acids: CASSLRELHEQFF. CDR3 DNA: TGTGCCAGCAGTTTAAGGGAGTTGCATGAGCAGTTCTTC.

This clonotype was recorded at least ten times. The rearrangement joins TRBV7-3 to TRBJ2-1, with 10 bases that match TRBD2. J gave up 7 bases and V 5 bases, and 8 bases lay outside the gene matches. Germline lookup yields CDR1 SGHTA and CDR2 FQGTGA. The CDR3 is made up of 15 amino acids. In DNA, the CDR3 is TGTGCCAGCAGCGTTCCTAGCGGGAGCCATAATGAGCAGTTCTTC. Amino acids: CASSVPSGSHNEQFF.

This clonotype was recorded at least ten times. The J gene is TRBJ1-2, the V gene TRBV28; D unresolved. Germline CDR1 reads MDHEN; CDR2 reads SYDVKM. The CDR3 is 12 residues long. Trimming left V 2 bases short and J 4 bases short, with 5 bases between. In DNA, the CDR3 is TGTGCCAGCAGTTTAGGGGTCTATGGCTACACCTTC. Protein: CASSLGVYGYTF.

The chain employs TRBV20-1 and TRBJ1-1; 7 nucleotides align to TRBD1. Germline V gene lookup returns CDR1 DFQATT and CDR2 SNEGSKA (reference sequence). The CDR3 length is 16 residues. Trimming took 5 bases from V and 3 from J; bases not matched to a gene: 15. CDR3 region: CSAPGQGGSSDTEAFF. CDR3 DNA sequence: TGCAGTGCTCCGGGCCAGGGGGGTAGTTCGGACACTGAAGCTTTCTTT.

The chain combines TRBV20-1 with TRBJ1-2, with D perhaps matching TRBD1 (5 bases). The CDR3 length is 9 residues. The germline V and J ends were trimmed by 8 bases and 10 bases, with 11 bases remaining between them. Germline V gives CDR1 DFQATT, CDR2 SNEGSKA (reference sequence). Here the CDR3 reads CSPGGDYTF. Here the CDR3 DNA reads TGCAGTCCCGGGGGGGACTACACCTTC.

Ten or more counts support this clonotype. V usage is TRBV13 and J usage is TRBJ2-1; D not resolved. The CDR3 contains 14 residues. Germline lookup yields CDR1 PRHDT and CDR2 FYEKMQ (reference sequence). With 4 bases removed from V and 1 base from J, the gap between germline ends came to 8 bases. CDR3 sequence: CASSSKISYNEQFF. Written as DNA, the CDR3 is TGTGCCAGCAGCTCCAAGATATCCTACAATGAGCAGTTCTTC.

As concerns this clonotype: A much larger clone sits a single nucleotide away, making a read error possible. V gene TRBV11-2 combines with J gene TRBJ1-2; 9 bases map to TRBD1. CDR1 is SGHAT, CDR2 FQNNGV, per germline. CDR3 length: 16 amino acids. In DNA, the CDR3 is TGTGCCGGCAGCTCACTGAAACCGGGACAGGGTCGGGGCTACACCTTC. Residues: CAGSSLKPGQGRGYTF.

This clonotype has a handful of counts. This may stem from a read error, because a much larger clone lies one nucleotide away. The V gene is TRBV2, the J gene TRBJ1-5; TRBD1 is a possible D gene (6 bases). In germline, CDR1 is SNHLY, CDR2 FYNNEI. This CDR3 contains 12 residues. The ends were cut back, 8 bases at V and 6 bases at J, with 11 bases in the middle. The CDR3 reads CASGGRVQPQHF. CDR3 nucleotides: TGTGCCAGCGGGGGCAGGGTTCAGCCCCAGCATTTT.

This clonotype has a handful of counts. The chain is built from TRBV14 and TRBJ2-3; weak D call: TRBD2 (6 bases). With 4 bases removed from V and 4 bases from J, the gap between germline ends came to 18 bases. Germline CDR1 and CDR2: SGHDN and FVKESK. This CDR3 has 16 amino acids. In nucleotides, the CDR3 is TGTGCCAGCAGCCCTCTCGGGAGACTAGAGGCAGATACGCAGTATTTT. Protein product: CASSPLGRLEADTQYF.

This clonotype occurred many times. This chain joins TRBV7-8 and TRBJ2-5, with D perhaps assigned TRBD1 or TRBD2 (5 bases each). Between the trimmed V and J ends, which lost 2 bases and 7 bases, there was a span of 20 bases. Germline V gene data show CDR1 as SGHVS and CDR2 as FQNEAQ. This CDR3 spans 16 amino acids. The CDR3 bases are TGTGCCAGCAGCTTACAAGCAGGGACCAGGTCCAGGACCCAGTACTTC. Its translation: CASSLQAGTRSRTQYF. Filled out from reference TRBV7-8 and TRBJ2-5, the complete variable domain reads GAGVSQSPRYKVAKRGQDVALRCDPISGHVSLFWYQQALGQGPEFLTYFQNEAQLDKSGLPSDRFFAERPEGSVSTLKIQRTQQEDSAVYLCASSLQAGTRSRTQYFGPGTRLLVL.

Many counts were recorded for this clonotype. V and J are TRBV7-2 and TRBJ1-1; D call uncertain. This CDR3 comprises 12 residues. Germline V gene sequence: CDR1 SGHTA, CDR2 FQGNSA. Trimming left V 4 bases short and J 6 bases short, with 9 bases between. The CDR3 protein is CASSSVGAEAFF. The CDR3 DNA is TGTGCCAGCAGCTCAGTGGGCGCTGAAGCTTTCTTT. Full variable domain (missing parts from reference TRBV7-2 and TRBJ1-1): GAGVSQSPSNKVTEKGKDVELRCDPISGHTALYWYRQSLGQGLEFLIYFQGNSAPDKSGLPSDRFSAERTGGSVSTLTIQRTQQEDSAVYLCASSSVGAEAFFGQGTRLTVV.